The 11 T cell receptor beta chains in this list originate from one sample, sequenced in a study of T cell responses to AZD1222 COVID-19 vaccine. Sequenced by immunoSEQ multiplex PCR; TCRdb stores in-frame clones only, minus some. In the table there are some 130,000 clones, 90% to 95% of which are singletons. This specimen consisted of peripheral blood, obtained on day 0 of AZD1222 vaccination. All receptors derive from an adult in good health.

In its sample, this clone was seen once. This chain uses TRBV29-1 with TRBJ1-3; TRBD1 is a possible D gene (6 bases). V was trimmed by 4 bases and J by 3 bases, leaving 22 bases between them. The CDR3 runs 17 residues. The germline CDR1 and CDR2 sequences are SQVTM and ANQGSEA. The CDR3 loop is CSVVGRGGGSIGNTIYF. CDR3 coding DNA: TGCAGCGTTGTCGGCAGGGGCGGGGGGTCTATTGGAAACACCATATATTTT.

The gene calls are TRBV9 and TRBJ2-3; 8 positions agree with TRBD2. The CDR3 sequence is 16 residues long. Losses at the gene ends were 0 bases for V and 1 base for J; bases not matched to a gene: 4. Germline CDR1 reads SGDLS; CDR2 reads YYNGEE. CDR3 region: CASSVAIGGGTDTQYF. The CDR3 region has the DNA TGTGCCAGCAGCGTAGCTATCGGGGGGGGCACAGATACGCAGTATTTT.

The genes are TRBV27 and TRBJ1-2; D is unresolved. Germline-derived CDR1 and CDR2 are MNHEY and SMNVEV (reference sequence). The V and J ends lost 2 bases and 7 bases respectively, with 14 bases between them. This CDR3 is built from 14 residues. The CDR3 DNA reads TGTGCCAGCAGTTTAACGGCCGAGCTGGCTGGCTACACCTTC. Translated, it gives CASSLTAELAGYTF.

The V and J genes are TRBV21-1 and TRBJ2-3; the table assigns TRBD1, which was not confirmed against the DNA. TRBV21-1 has pseudogene status. This CDR3 contains 16 residues. The CDR3 is CASRKGTGRVPDTQYF. CDR3 bases: TGTGCCAGCAGAAAGGGCACGGGCAGGGTCCCAGATACGCAGTATTTT.

This clone was counted once. This chain joins TRBV19 and TRBJ1-5, with 7 bases identical to TRBD1. This CDR3 has 14 residues. Germline lookup yields CDR1 LNHDA and CDR2 SQIVND (reference sequence). Trimming at V came to 3 bases and at J to 2 bases, leaving 1 base not matched to a gene. As DNA, the CDR3 is TGTGCCAGTAGTATCGACAGGGGCAATCAGCCCCAGCATTTT. Encoded protein: CASSIDRGNQPQHF.

This clone was seen a single time. The V and J genes are TRBV21-1 and TRBJ1-2. TRBV21-1 has pseudogene status. CDR3 length: 17 residues. CDR3 nucleotide sequence: TGTGCCAGCAGCGGAAAGGAAGGATGGGTGAGCGTCTATGGCTACACCTTC. Translation: CASSGKEGWVSVYGYTF.

V is TRBV9 and J is TRBJ2-5; D is unresolved. Germline V CDR1 and CDR2: SGDLS, YYNGEE. The CDR3 is 15 residues long. The V and J ends lost 0 bases and 5 bases respectively, with 14 bases between them. The CDR3 nucleotides are TGTGCCAGCAGCGTAGACGCCCTTAGAACGGAGACCCAGTACTTC. Amino acid sequence: CASSVDALRTETQYF.

The chain combines TRBV7-3 with TRBJ2-1; TRBD2 matches 12 bases. The CDR3 has 14 residues. Germline values: CDR1 SGHTA, CDR2 FQGTGA. J gave up 8 bases and V 3 bases, and 2 bases lay outside the gene matches. CDR3 in DNA: TGTGCCAGCAGCTTGACTAGCGGGAGATATGAGCAGTTCTTC. It translates to CASSLTSGRYEQFF.

The chain joins TRBV18 to TRBJ2-1; D not certain. With 3 bases removed from V and 7 bases from J, the gap between germline ends came to 10 bases. The CDR3 totals 13 residues. Germline-derived CDR1 and CDR2 are KGHSH and LQKENI. The CDR3 region is CASSPSRENEQFF. CDR3 bases: TGTGCCAGCTCACCCTCTCGCGAGAATGAGCAGTTCTTC.

The chain employs TRBV27 and TRBJ2-5; 7 positions agree with TRBD1. In germline, CDR1 is MNHEY, CDR2 SMNVEV (reference sequence). Trimming at V came to 9 bases and at J to 2 bases, leaving 3 bases not matched to a gene. The CDR3 consists of 12 residues. DNA for the CDR3: TGTGCCAGTCACAGGGGACAAGAGACCCAGTACTTC. The encoded protein is CASHRGQETQYF.

The CDR3 DNA reads TGTGCCAGCAGCTCTACAGGGAGACGGGGAAACACCATATATTTT. Its protein product is CASSSTGRRGNTIYF. J is TRBJ1-3 and V is TRBV11-2; weak D call: TRBD1 (6 bases). Trimming shortened V by 4 bases and J by 4 bases, and 14 bases separated the two germline ends. Per the germline V gene, CDR1 is SGHAT and CDR2 is FQNNGV. The CDR3 has 15 residues.